A selection of T cell receptor beta chains follows, all from one sample in a study of radiotherapy plus CTLA-4 blockade in lung cancer. Repertoires were generated with immunoSEQ multiplex PCR, while TCRdb's copy carries only in-frame clones and drops some. Of some 33,000 clones in the sample, approximately 77% are singletons; the top ten hold around 4.5%. The material was peripheral blood, obtained from a patient treated with radiotherapy plus ipilimumab. All receptors derive from a human donor with non-small cell lung cancer whose response to radiotherapy plus ipilimumab could not be evaluated. Each CDR3 is given with its conserved first and last residue. D genes are given only for firm matches. Where a row states a size, it is once, few, many or the class of an expanded clone; other rows omit it.

d_gene,j_gene,abundance,v_gene,CDR3aa,CDR3nt
-,TRBJ1-2,once,TRBV6-5,CASSPSWSYGYTF,TGTGCCAGCAGTCCCTCGTGGAGCTATGGCTACACCTTC
-,TRBJ1-2,few,TRBV2,CASSERSAGAYGYTF,TGTGCCAGCAGTGAAAGATCCGCAGGGGCCTATGGCTACACCTTC
-,TRBJ2-5,-,TRBV7-2,CASSLISVAYQETQYF,TGTGCCAGCAGCCTTATTAGCGTCGCCTACCAAGAGACCCAGTACTTC
TRBD1,TRBJ2-7,-,TRBV5-1,CASSPVQGASYEQYF,TGCGCCAGCAGCCCCGTCCAGGGGGCGTCCTACGAGCAGTACTTC
TRBD2,TRBJ2-7,few,TRBV7-9,CASNSGGYEQYF,TGTGCCAGCAACTCGGGGGGTTACGAGCAGTACTTC
-,TRBJ1-1,-,TRBV19,CASSVQGRNTEAFF,TGTGCCAGTAGCGTACAGGGAAGGAACACTGAAGCTTTCTTT
TRBD1,TRBJ2-3,-,TRBV7-2,CASSVQGTRATDTQYF,TGTGCCAGCAGCGTACAGGGGACCCGAGCTACAGATACGCAGTATTTT
-,TRBJ1-2,-,TRBV18,CASSPSPGDDYGYTF,TGTGCCAGCTCACCTTCCCCAGGGGACGACTATGGCTACACCTTC
TRBD2,TRBJ2-7,-,TRBV4-2,CASSPGGGPNYEQYF,TGTGCCAGCAGCCCCGGCGGGGGACCTAACTACGAGCAGTACTTC
TRBD2,TRBJ2-3,once,TRBV7-2,CASSLVSVGRASDTQYF,TGTGCCAGCAGCTTGGTCTCTGTCGGGAGGGCCTCTGATACGCAGTATTTT
TRBD2,TRBJ2-1,-,TRBV18,CASSPTASGYYNEQFF,TGCGCCAGCTCACCCACCGCTAGCGGGTACTACAATGAGCAGTTCTTC
TRBD1,TRBJ2-1,-,TRBV28,CASLTGDNSYNEQFF,TGTGCCAGCCTTACAGGGGACAACTCCTACAATGAGCAGTTCTTC
-,TRBJ1-2,-,TRBV6-6,CASSSPNYGYTF,TGTGCCAGCAGTTCTCCTAACTATGGCTACACCTTC
-,TRBJ2-5,-,TRBV5-8,CASSLMALAETQYF,TGTGCCAGCAGCTTGATGGCCTTGGCCGAGACCCAGTACTTC
TRBD2,TRBJ2-5,-,TRBV5-1,CASSSGTSVFETQYF,TGCGCCAGCAGTAGCGGGACTAGCGTTTTTGAGACCCAGTACTTC
TRBD2,TRBJ2-1,-,TRBV6-7,CASSYSTSGSDEQFF,TGTGCCAGCAGTTACTCGACCAGCGGGAGCGATGAGCAGTTCTTC
-,TRBJ2-7,-,TRBV6-1,CASSEAARGVYEQYF,TGTGCCAGCAGTGAAGCGGCCAGGGGGGTGTACGAGCAGTACTTC
TRBD2,TRBJ2-1,-,TRBV29-1,CSVELREAGGSSYNEQFF,TGCAGCGTTGAATTAAGAGAAGCGGGAGGGAGCTCCTACAATGAGCAGTTCTTC
TRBD2,TRBJ2-1,-,TRBV5-1,CASRTSGSYNEQFF,TGCGCCAGCAGGACTAGCGGGAGTTACAATGAGCAGTTCTTC
-,TRBJ2-7,-,TRBV5-1,CASKGGQSYEQYF,TGCGCCAGCAAGGGGGGACAGTCCTACGAGCAGTACTTC
-,TRBJ2-1,-,TRBV11-2,CASSLDRGSYNEQFF,TGTGCCAGCAGCTTAGACAGGGGCTCCTACAATGAGCAGTTCTTC
TRBD2,TRBJ2-1,few,TRBV6-1,CASRKTSGGYNEQFF,TGTGCCAGCAGAAAAACTAGCGGGGGATACAATGAGCAGTTCTTC
-,TRBJ1-1,-,TRBV9,CASSVGAGTEAFF,TGTGCCAGCAGCGTAGGCGCGGGCACTGAAGCTTTCTTT
-,TRBJ2-5,-,TRBV5-1,CASSLTGPQETQYF,TGCGCCAGCAGCTTGACAGGCCCACAAGAGACCCAGTACTTC
-,TRBJ1-5,-,TRBV10-2,CASSQDSYNQPQHF,TGCGCCAGCAGCCAGGACAGCTACAATCAGCCCCAGCATTTT